The 16 T cell receptor beta chains reported below all come from one sample, sequenced in a study of blood T cell repertoires in COVID-19. Libraries were prepared by immunoSEQ multiplex PCR; TCRdb keeps only in-frame clonotypes and omits some of them. The top ten hold about a quarter of the sample, which has tens of thousands of clones, 85% seen once. Source material: peripheral blood. These receptors were taken from a human donor in a cohort sampled during active COVID-19.

This chain joins TRBV28 and TRBJ2-7, with a tentative D call TRBD2 (6 bases). The CDR3 length is 17 residues. CDR1 is MDHEN, CDR2 SYDVKM, per germline. The V and J ends lost 4 bases and 2 bases respectively, with 21 bases between them. The CDR3: CASSYHALAANPYEQYF. CDR3 DNA: TGTGCCAGCAGTTACCATGCCTTAGCGGCGAACCCCTACGAGCAGTACTTC.

The gene calls are TRBV5-6 and TRBJ2-2; the match to TRBD1 covers 9 bases. CDR1 and CDR2 (germline): SGHDT, YYEEEE. CDR3 size: 15 residues. J was trimmed by 3 bases and V by 0 bases; bases with no gene match: 0. The CDR3 protein is CASSLGTGDTGELFF. The CDR3 DNA is TGTGCCAGCAGCTTGGGGACAGGGGACACCGGGGAGCTGTTTTTT.

The V call is TRBV5-4, the J call TRBJ1-1, with a possible D match to TRBD1 (5 bases). Per germline, CDR1 SGHNT and CDR2 YYREEE (reference sequence). The CDR3 runs to 15 residues. V lost 0 bases to trimming and J lost 0 bases, with 9 bases between them. The CDR3 is CASSLVGGLNTEAFF. For the CDR3, the DNA is TGTGCCAGCAGCTTGGTGGGGGGACTGAACACTGAAGCTTTCTTT.

The chain has TRBV11-3 and TRBJ2-1; 12 nucleotides line up with TRBD2. Germline V CDR1 and CDR2: SGHNT, YENEEA. This CDR3 has 17 residues. With 1 base clipped from V and 8 bases from J, the junction kept 9 bases outside the gene matches. In DNA form, the CDR3 reads TGTGCCAGCAGCTTAGCGACGCTAGCGGGGGGGCGGGATGAGCAGTTCTTC. It codes for CASSLATLAGGRDEQFF.

The chain recombines TRBV5-6 with TRBJ2-5; 8 bases map to TRBD2. The trim removed 3 bases at V and 1 base at J, leaving 8 bases unmatched. Germline CDR1 SGHDT, CDR2 YYEEEE. The CDR3 consists of 16 residues. The CDR3 protein is CASSSSGGNPQETQYF. DNA of the CDR3: TGTGCCAGCAGCTCGAGCGGGGGCAATCCCCAAGAGACCCAGTACTTC.

The V gene is TRBV18, the J gene TRBJ2-1; 13 bases fit TRBD2. The germline CDR1 and CDR2 sequences are KGHSH and LQKENI. The CDR3 sequence is 19 residues long. The J segment lost 4 bases and the V segment lost 6 bases, leaving 15 bases of the junction unmatched. CDR3 coding DNA: TGTGCCAGCTCTCCTCCGGGACTAGCGGGGAGACGCCCTTACAATGAGCAGTTCTTC. Amino acid sequence: CASSPPGLAGRRPYNEQFF.

The chain recombines TRBV7-9 with TRBJ2-3; the D gene is possibly TRBD2 (5 bases). CDR3 length equals 15 residues. CDR1 is SEHNR, CDR2 FQNEAQ, per germline (reference sequence). V dropped 1 base and J dropped 1 base, with 9 bases sitting between them. CDR3 protein: CASSLVGRGTDTQYF. The CDR3 coding sequence is TGTGCCAGCAGCTTAGTCGGGCGGGGCACAGATACGCAGTATTTT.

This chain links TRBV5-5 with TRBJ1-3, with D perhaps matching TRBD1 (6 bases). The V and J ends lost 3 bases and 2 bases respectively, with 9 bases between them. Germline V lookup: CDR1 SGHKS, CDR2 YYEKEE (reference sequence). This CDR3 region has 14 residues. CDR3 residues: CASSSDSPGNTIYF. In DNA form, the CDR3 reads TGTGCCAGCAGCTCGGACAGCCCTGGAAACACCATATATTTT.

The chain combines TRBV30 with TRBJ2-7; 8 bases match TRBD1. The trim removed 1 base at V and 4 bases at J, leaving 15 bases unmatched. This CDR3 region has 17 residues. Looked up from germline, CDR1 is GTSNPN and CDR2 is SVGIG (reference sequence). The CDR3 coding sequence is TGTGCCTGGAGTGGGGTGGGTCCGACAGGGGAATGGTACGAGCAGTACTTC. It encodes CAWSGVGPTGEWYEQYF.

The V gene is TRBV19, the J gene TRBJ2-7, with D possibly matching TRBD1 (5 bases). Between the trimmed V and J ends, which lost 3 bases and 9 bases, there was a span of 18 bases. In germline, CDR1 is LNHDA, CDR2 SQIVND (reference sequence). There are 14 residues in the CDR3. CDR3 region: CASSIGVLGALQYF. CDR3 coding DNA: TGTGCCAGTAGTATTGGAGTTTTAGGGGCGCTGCAGTACTTC.

This sequence joins TRBV6-5 and TRBJ1-1; weak D call: TRBD1 (6 bases). Trimming pared 0 bases from V and 5 bases from J, leaving 10 bases between. The germline gives CDR1 MNHEY, CDR2 SVGAGI. The CDR3 has 14 amino acids. The CDR3 spells CASSYSGGRTEAFF. CDR3 DNA sequence: TGTGCCAGCAGTTACTCGGGGGGGCGGACTGAAGCTTTCTTT.

The chain joins TRBV7-2 to TRBJ2-1; 9 bases align to TRBD2. The germline V gene has CDR1 SGHTA and CDR2 FQGNSA. After removal of 1 base from V and 4 bases from J, the junction contained 5 bases not matched to a gene. The CDR3 covers 16 residues. The CDR3 region is CASSLESSGGYNEQFF. CDR3 DNA: TGTGCCAGCAGCTTAGAGAGTAGCGGGGGTTACAATGAGCAGTTCTTC.

The chain employs TRBV7-9 and TRBJ2-7, with D maybe TRBD1 (6 bases). Germline CDR1 is SEHNR and CDR2 is FQNEAQ (reference sequence). The CDR3 extends over 14 amino acids. Between the trimmed V and J ends, which lost 5 bases and 4 bases, there was a span of 15 bases. The CDR3 DNA follows: TGTGCCAGCAGCCCCAGACGGGACACATACGAGCAGTACTTC. It translates to CASSPRRDTYEQYF.

The genes are TRBV7-2 and TRBJ2-3; 12 bases fit TRBD2. With 6 bases clipped from V and 2 bases from J, the junction kept 3 bases outside the gene matches. CDR3 length: 15 residues. Germline V gene lookup returns CDR1 SGHTA and CDR2 FQGNSA. CDR3 sequence: CASRRTSGNTDTQYF. Here the CDR3 DNA reads TGTGCCAGCAGGAGGACTAGCGGGAACACAGATACGCAGTATTTT.

The V and J genes are TRBV11-3 and TRBJ2-1; 9 nucleotides agree with TRBD1. The CDR3 spans 14 residues. CDR1 and CDR2 from the germline V gene are SGHNT and YENEEA. The V and J ends lost 4 bases and 9 bases, in that order; junction bases with no gene match: 7. The CDR3 is CASSSRTGEAEQFF. The CDR3 coding sequence is TGTGCCAGCAGCTCCCGGACAGGGGAAGCTGAGCAGTTCTTC.

DNA for the CDR3: TGTGCCAGCAGCCAAGCCGATCCCCCCCCATTGCTTACAGGGAACACTGAAGCTTTCTTT. Translation gives CASSQADPPPLLTGNTEAFF. The rearrangement links TRBV3-1 (or the pseudogene TRBV3-2) to TRBJ1-1, with D maybe TRBD1 (5 bases). Germline CDR1 LGHDT, CDR2 YNNKEL (reference sequence). V dropped 1 base and J dropped 1 base, with 25 bases sitting between them. This CDR3 has 20 residues.